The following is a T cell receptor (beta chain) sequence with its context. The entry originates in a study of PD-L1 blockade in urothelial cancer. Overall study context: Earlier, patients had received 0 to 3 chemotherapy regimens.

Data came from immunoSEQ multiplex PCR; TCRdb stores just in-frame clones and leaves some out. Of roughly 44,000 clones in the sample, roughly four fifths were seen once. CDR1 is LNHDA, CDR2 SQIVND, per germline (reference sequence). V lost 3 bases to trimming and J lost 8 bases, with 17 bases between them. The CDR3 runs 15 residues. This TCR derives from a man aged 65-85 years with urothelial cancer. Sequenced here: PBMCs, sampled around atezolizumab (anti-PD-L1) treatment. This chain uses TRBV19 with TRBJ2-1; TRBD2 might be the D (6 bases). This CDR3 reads CASSIRGTFTDEQFF. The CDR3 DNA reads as TGTGCCAGTAGTATCCGTGGGACTTTCACCGATGAGCAGTTCTTC.